This TCR beta chain is drawn from a study of blood T cell repertoires in COVID-19. The protocol was immunoSEQ multiplex PCR, while the TCRdb copy is restricted to in-frame clones and leaves out a portion. The profile shows around 400,000 clones, about 89% of them singletons. The CDR3 spans 16 residues. The trim removed 3 bases at V and 4 bases at J, leaving 9 bases unmatched. Germline values: CDR1 SGHNT, CDR2 YYREEE (reference sequence). The sequenced sample was peripheral blood. The source of this sequence is a woman aged 55 to 70 with COVID-19, enrolled during active disease. This chain joins TRBV5-4 and TRBJ2-2; 7 nucleotides align to TRBD1. CDR3 loop: CASSSATGWSTGELFF. CDR3 sequence (DNA): TGTGCCAGCAGCTCCGCGACAGGGTGGAGCACCGGGGAGCTGTTTTTT.